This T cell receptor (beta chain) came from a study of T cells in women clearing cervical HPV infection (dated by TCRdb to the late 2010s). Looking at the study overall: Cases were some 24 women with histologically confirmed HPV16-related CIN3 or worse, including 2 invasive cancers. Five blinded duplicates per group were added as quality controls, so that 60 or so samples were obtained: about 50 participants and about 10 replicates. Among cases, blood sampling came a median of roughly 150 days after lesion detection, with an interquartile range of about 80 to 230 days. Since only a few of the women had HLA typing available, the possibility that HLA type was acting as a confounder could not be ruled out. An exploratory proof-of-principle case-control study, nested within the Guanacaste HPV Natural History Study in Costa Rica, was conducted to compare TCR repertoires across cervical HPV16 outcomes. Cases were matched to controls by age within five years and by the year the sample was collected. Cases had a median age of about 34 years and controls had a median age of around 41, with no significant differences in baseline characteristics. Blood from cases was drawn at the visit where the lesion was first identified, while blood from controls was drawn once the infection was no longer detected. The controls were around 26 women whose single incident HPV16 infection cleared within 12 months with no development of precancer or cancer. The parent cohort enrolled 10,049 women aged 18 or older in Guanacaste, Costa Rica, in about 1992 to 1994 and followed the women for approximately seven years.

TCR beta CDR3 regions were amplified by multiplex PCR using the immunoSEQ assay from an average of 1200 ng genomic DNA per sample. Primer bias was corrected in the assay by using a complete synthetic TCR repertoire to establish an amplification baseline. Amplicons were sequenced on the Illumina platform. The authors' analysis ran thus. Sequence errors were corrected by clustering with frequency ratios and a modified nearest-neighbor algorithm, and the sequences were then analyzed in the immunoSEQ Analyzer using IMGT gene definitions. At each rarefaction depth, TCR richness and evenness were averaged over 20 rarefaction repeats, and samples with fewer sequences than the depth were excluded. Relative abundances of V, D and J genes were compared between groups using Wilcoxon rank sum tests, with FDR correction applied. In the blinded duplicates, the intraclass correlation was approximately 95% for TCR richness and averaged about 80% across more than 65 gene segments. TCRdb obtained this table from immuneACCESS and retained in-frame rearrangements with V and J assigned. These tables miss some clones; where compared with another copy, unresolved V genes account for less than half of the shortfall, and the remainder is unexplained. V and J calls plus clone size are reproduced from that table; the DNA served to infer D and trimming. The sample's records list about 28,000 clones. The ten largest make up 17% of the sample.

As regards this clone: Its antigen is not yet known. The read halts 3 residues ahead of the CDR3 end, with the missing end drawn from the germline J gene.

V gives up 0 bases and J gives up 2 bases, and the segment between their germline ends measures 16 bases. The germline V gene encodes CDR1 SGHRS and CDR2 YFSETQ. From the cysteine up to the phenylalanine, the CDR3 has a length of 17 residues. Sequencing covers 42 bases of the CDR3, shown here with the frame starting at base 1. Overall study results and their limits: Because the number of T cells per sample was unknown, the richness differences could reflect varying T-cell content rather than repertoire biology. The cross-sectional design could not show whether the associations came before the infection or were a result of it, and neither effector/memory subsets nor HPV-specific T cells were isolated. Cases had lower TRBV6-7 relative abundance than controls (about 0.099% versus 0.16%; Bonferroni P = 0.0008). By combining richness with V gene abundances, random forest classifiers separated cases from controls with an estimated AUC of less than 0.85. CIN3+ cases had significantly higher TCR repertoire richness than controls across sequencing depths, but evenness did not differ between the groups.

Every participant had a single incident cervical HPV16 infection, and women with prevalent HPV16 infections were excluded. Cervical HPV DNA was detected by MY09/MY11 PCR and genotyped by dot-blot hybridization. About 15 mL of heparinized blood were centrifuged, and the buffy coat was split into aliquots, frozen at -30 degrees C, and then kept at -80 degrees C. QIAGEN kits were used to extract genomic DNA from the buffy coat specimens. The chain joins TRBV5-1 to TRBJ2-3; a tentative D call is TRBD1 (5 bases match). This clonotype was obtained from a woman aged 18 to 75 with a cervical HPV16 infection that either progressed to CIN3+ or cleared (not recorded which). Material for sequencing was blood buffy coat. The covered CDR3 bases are TGCGCCAGCAGCTTGGGAGCCAGGGCCCCCGCCACAGATACG. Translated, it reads CASSLGARAPATDT. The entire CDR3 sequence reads CASSLGARAPATDTQYF.